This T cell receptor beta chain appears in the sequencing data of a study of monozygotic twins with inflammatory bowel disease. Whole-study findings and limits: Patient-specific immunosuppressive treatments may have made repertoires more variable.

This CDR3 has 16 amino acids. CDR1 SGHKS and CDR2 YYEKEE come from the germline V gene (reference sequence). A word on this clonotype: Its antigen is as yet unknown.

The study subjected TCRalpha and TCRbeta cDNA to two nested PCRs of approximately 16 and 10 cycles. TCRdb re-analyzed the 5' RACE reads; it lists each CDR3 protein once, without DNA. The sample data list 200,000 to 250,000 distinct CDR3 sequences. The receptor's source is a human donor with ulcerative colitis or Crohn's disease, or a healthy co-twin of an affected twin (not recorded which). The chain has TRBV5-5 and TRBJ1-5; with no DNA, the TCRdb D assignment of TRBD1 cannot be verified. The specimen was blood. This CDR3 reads CASSLTGLGGNQPQHF.